Listed below are T cell receptor beta chains from one sample, sequenced in a study of blood T cell repertoires in COVID-19. Libraries were prepared by immunoSEQ multiplex PCR; TCRdb keeps only in-frame clonotypes and omits some of them. The sample has some 270,000 clones; roughly 90% are singletons. Material for sequencing was peripheral blood. The receptors were sampled from a woman in her sixties with COVID-19, enrolled during active disease. Each CDR3 is given with its conserved first and last residue. The order of the fields is D gene, clone size, J gene, V gene, CDR3 DNA, CDR3 protein. The D gene is left open where the match is weak. Clone sizes are given selectively: once, few, many, or a class where the clone is expanded.

>NA|once|TRBJ1-1|TRBV7-9
TGTGCCAGCAGCTTAGTTTTACTAAACACTGAAGCTTTCTTT
CASSLVLLNTEAFF
>NA|NA|TRBJ1-2|TRBV7-6
TGTGCCAGCAGCTCCTCCCAGGGGATGCGAGTTGGCTACACCTTC
CASSSSQGMRVGYTF
>NA|NA|TRBJ1-1|TRBV11-1
TGTGCCAGCAGCCTACCCCCAGGGCTGAACACTGAAGCTTTCTTT
CASSLPPGLNTEAFF
>NA|once|TRBJ1-5|TRBV9
TGTGCCAGCAGCGCGGCAGGGGGCAATCAGCCCCAGCATTTT
CASSAAGGNQPQHF
>NA|NA|TRBJ2-3|TRBV4-3
TGCGCCAGCAGCCAAGATTCAGGGGATACAGATACGCAGTATTTT
CASSQDSGDTDTQYF
>NA|NA|TRBJ1-5|TRBV5-5
TGTGCCAGCAACTCTCTTCTAGGAGGACAGCCCCAGCATTTT
CASNSLLGGQPQHF
>NA|few|TRBJ1-2|TRBV27
TGTGCCAGCAGTTTATTTGCAGGGGCTAACTATGGCTACACCTTC
CASSLFAGANYGYTF
>TRBD1|NA|TRBJ2-1|TRBV7-9
TGTGCCAGCAGCAGGGACAGGGGGGCGAATGAGCAGTTCTTC
CASSRDRGANEQFF
>TRBD1|few|TRBJ1-2|TRBV6-5
TGTGCCAGCAGTATGACTTCTGGGACAGGGCTAATCTACACCTTC
CASSMTSGTGLIYTF
>TRBD1|NA|TRBJ1-1|TRBV24-1
TGTGCCACCAGCCCCGGGACAGGGGACGCTGAAGCTTTCTTT
CATSPGTGDAEAFF
>TRBD1|NA|TRBJ2-1|TRBV7-3
TGTGCCAGCAGCCCGGGACAGGGAAATGAGCAGTTCTTC
CASSPGQGNEQFF
>NA|NA|TRBJ2-7|TRBV4-1
TGCGCCAGCAGCCAATCGACAGCCGAGTTAGTCGAGCAGTACTTC
CASSQSTAELVEQYF
>TRBD1|NA|TRBJ2-3|TRBV7-9
TGTGCCAGCAGCTTAGGACAGGGGTTCGGTGGGGATACGCAGTATTTT
CASSLGQGFGGDTQYF
>NA|NA|TRBJ2-3|TRBV5-1
TGCGCCAGCAGCTTCGAGGGATTTGGCACAGATACGCAGTATTTT
CASSFEGFGTDTQYF
>TRBD1|NA|TRBJ1-5|TRBV6-5
TGTGCCAGCAGCCGCGGACAGGGTGGCAATCAGCCCCAGCATTTT
CASSRGQGGNQPQHF
>NA|NA|TRBJ1-1|TRBV4-3
TGCGCCAGCAGCCAAGAGTCGGCAGGGGCGGAGAGAGCTTTCTTT
CASSQESAGAERAFF